This section outlines one TCR beta chain sequence together with its context. Antigen: not known. Some clones are missing from TCRdb's copy, which holds only in-frame ones; the method was immunoSEQ multiplex PCR. The sample lists around 97,000 clones, approximately 88% seen once, with 20% to 25% in the top ten. Trimming cost V 4 bases and J 3 bases; bases outside gene matches: 4. The CDR3 has 14 amino acids. Germline V lookup: CDR1 SGHAT, CDR2 FQNNGV. The data were obtained in a study of T cell responses to AZD1222 COVID-19 vaccine. At the level of the study: Pooled in the analysis were second doses at about 4 or about 12 weeks.

The study, taken as a whole, reports: Only after the peak T cell response were repertoires sampled. Donor demographics were predominantly white British with a female majority; clonal diversity may be underestimated. Epitopes outside B.1.351 and B.1.1.7 mutated regions reportedly drew nearly half of spike TCRs.

This TCR derives from an adult in good health. Sequencing used peripheral blood, obtained on day 0 of AZD1222 vaccination. This chain connects TRBV11-2 to TRBJ1-1, with 8 bases aligning to TRBD1. The chain's CDR3 is CASSSGGWDTEAFF. In DNA form, the CDR3 reads TGTGCCAGCAGCTCAGGGGGCTGGGACACTGAAGCTTTCTTT.